The 3 T cell receptor beta chains below all came from one sample that was sequenced in a study of a mutant IDH1 vaccine in newly diagnosed glioma. The protocol was immunoSEQ multiplex PCR, while the TCRdb copy is restricted to in-frame clones and leaves out a portion. The data hold around 94,000 clones, with roughly 86% observed a single time. Described time point: week 47, end of study. The content of each vaccine dose was 300 ug of mutant IDH1 20-mer peptide, and topical imiquimod accompanied it. Which antigens these TCRs recognize remains unknown. Source: PBMCs, taken from a glioma patient whose treatment included an IDH1 peptide vaccine. The receptors shown here come from a woman aged 45-65 years with glioma.

In its sample, this clone was seen a few times. The chain recombines TRBV5-1 with TRBJ2-7; 10 bases fit TRBD2. CDR3 length: 15 residues. Germline CDR1 reads SGHRS; CDR2 reads YFSETQ. The V and J ends lost 0 bases and 10 bases, in that order; junction bases with no gene match: 10. The DNA for the CDR3 is TGCGCCAGCAGCTTGGTAGGTAGCGGGGGGAGCCAACAGTACTTC. Protein: CASSLVGSGGSQQYF.

For the CDR3, the DNA is TGTGCCAGTAGTCGGGACAGAAATAACTACGAGCAGTACTTC. Translating it yields CASSRDRNNYEQYF. The chain combines TRBV19 with TRBJ2-7; TRBD1 matches at 7 bases. The CDR3 sequence is 14 residues long. V shed 5 bases, J shed 3 bases, and the junction held 7 bases outside the gene matches. Germline V CDR1 and CDR2: LNHDA, SQIVND (reference sequence).

V usage is TRBV28 and J usage is TRBJ2-7, with 9 nucleotides matching TRBD1. V shed 9 bases, J shed 6 bases, and the junction held 6 bases outside the gene matches. The CDR3 runs to 12 residues. The V gene's germline CDR1 is MDHEN and CDR2 SYDVKM. The CDR3 region is CASRTGEGEQYF. The CDR3 DNA sequence: TGTGCCAGTCGGACAGGGGAAGGCGAGCAGTACTTC.